Below, 6 T cell receptor beta chains from the same sample are listed, as sequenced in a study of vaccination and CD4 T cells after COVID-19. Treatment indicated: approximately 10-day PBMC culture with coronavirus spike peptide pools or control peptides (ViraFEST assay). Gathering of the CD4+ T cells, from the unexposed donor, took place before the COVID-19 pandemic (2011-2018). The Oncomine TCR Beta short-read assay generated sequence data from the DNA of cultured CD4+ T cells. TCRdb reprocessed the PCR reads via MiXCR and lists one record per CDR3 protein. The sample yields 6,000 to 7,500 distinct CDR3 sequences, approximately 50% seen once. Antigens of these TCRs are unknown. The sequencing sample was made of CD4+ T cells from blood, cultured in vitro. These receptor sequences come from a human donor in good health.

The chain uses TRBV5-3 and TRBJ2-3; D possibly corresponds to TRBD2 (5 bases). TRBV5-3 carries the ORF label, with uncertain function. V lost 4 bases to trimming and J lost 2 bases, with 26 bases between them. This CDR3 has 19 amino acids. The chain's CDR3 is CARSESHPPEGRVTDTQYF. The CDR3 nucleotides read TGTGCCAGAAGCGAGAGCCACCCCCCCGAGGGCCGCGTCACAGATACGCAGTATTTT.

CDR3 nucleotides: TGTGCCAGTAGTATCCGGGCAGATACGCAGTATTTT. This gives the protein CASSIRADTQYF. The chain carries TRBV19 and TRBJ2-3; D gene ambiguous. Germline V gene sequence: CDR1 LNHDA, CDR2 SQIVND (reference sequence). V was shortened by 3 bases and J by 4 bases, with 5 bases between the two germline ends. This CDR3 spans 12 amino acids.

This clonotype was found a few times. This chain links TRBV7-2 with TRBJ2-3; TRBD2 matches at 8 bases. The CDR3 loop spans 15 amino acids. Germline V gene data show CDR1 as SGHTA and CDR2 as FQGNSA. J was trimmed by 1 base and V by 5 bases; bases with no gene match: 5. The CDR3 sequence is CASSPPRGGTDTQYF. In DNA form, the CDR3 reads TGTGCCAGCAGCCCTCCGCGGGGGGGCACAGATACGCAGTATTTT. Looking up the rest from reference TRBV7-2 and TRBJ2-3 gives the full variable domain: GAGVSQSPSNKVTEKGKDVELRCDPISGHTALYWYRQSLGQGLEFLIYFQGNSAPDKSGLPSDRFSAERTGGSVSTLTIQRTQQEDSAVYLCASSPPRGGTDTQYFGPGTRLTVL.

This sequence joins TRBV11-2 and TRBJ2-7; D may be TRBD1 (5 bases). The germline V gene has CDR1 SGHAT and CDR2 FQNNGV. V gave up 2 bases and J gave up 0 bases, with 11 bases separating them. This CDR3 has 15 amino acids. The CDR3 here is CASSLSQATSYEQYF. The CDR3 DNA follows: TGTGCCAGCAGCTTATCACAGGCTACCTCCTACGAGCAGTACTTC. The whole variable domain, filled in from reference TRBV11-2 and TRBJ2-7, reads EAGVAQSPRYKIIEKRQSVAFWCNPISGHATLYWYQQILGQGPKLLIQFQNNGVVDDSQLPKDRFSAERLKGVDSTLKIQPAKLEDSAVYLCASSLSQATSYEQYFGPGTRLTVT.

In its sample, this clonotype was seen a few times. The rearrangement joins TRBV2 to TRBJ1-1; D gene uncertain. V lost 9 bases to trimming and J lost 3 bases, with 14 bases between them. Germline V gene data show CDR1 as SNHLY and CDR2 as FYNNEI. The CDR3 spans 13 residues. The CDR3 nucleotides are TGTGCCAGTAGTCCCGACCTATACACTGAAGCTTTCTTT. Its protein product is CASSPDLYTEAFF.

This clonotype was seen a handful of times. J is TRBJ2-7 and V is TRBV19; the D gene is possibly TRBD2 (5 bases). Per the germline V gene, CDR1 is LNHDA and CDR2 is SQIVND (reference sequence). V lost 2 bases to trimming and J lost 3 bases, with 11 bases between them. The CDR3 loop spans 14 amino acids. CDR3 in amino acids: CASSISSSNYEQYF. CDR3 DNA: TGTGCCAGTAGTATATCTTCTAGCAACTACGAGCAGTACTTC.